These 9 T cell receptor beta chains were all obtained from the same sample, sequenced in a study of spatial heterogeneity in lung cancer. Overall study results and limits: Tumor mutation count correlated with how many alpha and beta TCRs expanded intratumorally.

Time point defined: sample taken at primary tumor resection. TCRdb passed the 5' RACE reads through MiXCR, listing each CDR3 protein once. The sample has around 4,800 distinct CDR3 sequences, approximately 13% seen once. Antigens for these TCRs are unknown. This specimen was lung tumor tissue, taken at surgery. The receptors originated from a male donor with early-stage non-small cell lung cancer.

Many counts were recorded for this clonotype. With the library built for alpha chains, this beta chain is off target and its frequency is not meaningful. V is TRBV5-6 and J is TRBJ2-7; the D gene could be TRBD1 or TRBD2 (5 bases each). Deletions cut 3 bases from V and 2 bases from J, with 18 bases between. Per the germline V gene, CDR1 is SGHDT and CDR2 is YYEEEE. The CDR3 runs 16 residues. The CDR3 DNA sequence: TGTGCCAGCAGCTGGGGGACGGGGACGCAACCCTACGAGCAGTACTTC. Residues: CASSWGTGTQPYEQYF. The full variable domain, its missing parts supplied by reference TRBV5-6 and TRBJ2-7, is DAGVTQSPTHLIKTRGQQVTLRCSPKSGHDTVSWYQQALGQGPQFIFQYYEEEERQRGNFPDRFSGHQFPNYSSELNVNALLLGDSALYLCASSWGTGTQPYEQYFGPGTRLTVT.

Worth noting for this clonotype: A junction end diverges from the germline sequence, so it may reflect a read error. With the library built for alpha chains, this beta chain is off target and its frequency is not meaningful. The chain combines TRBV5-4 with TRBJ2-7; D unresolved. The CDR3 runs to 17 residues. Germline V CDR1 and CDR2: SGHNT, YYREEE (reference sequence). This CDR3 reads CVSSWVIGQTAAYEQYF. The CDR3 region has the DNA TGTGTCAGCAGCTGGGTTATTGGGCAAACGGCTGCATACGAGCAGTACTTC. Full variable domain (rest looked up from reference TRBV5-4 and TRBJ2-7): ETGVTQSPTHLIKTRGQQVTLRCSSQSGHNTVSWYQQALGQGPQFIFQYYREEENGRGNFPPRFSGLQFPNYSSELNVNALELDDSALYLCVSSWVIGQTAAYEQYFGPGTRLTVT.

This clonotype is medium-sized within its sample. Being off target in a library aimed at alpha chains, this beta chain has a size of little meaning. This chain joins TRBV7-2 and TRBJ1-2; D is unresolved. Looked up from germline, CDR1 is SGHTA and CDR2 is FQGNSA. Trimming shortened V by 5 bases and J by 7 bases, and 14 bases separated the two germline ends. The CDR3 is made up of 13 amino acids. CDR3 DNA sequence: TGTGCCAGCAGCCAGGATGTAGTCCTTGGCTACACCTTC. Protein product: CASSQDVVLGYTF.

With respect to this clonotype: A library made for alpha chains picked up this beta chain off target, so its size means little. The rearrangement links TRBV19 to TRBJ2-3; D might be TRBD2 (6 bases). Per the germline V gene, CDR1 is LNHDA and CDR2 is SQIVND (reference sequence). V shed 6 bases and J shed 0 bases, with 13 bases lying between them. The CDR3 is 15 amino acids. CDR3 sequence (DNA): TGTGCCAGTAGCGGGGGAGTCACTAGCACAGATACGCAGTATTTT. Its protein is CASSGGVTSTDTQYF. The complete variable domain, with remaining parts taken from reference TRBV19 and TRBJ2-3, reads DGGITQSPKYLFRKEGQNVTLSCEQNLNHDAMYWYRQDPGQGLRLIYYSQIVNDFQKGDIAEGYSVSREKKESFPLTVTSAQKNPTAFYLCASSGGVTSTDTQYFGPGTRLTVL.

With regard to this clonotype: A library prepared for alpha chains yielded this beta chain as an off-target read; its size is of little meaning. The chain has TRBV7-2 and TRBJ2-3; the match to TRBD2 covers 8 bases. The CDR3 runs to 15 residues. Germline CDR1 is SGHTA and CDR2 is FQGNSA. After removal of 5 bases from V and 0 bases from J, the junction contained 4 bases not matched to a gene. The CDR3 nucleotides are TGTGCCAGCAGCCCTAGCGGGCGGAGCACAGATACGCAGTATTTT. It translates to CASSPSGRSTDTQYF.

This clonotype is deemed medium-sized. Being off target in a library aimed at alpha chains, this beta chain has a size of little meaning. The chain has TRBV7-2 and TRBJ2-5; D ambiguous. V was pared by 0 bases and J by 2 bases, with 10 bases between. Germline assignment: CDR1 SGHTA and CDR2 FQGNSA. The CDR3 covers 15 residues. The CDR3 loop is CASSLAARRQETQYF. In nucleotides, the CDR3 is TGTGCCAGCAGCTTAGCGGCGCGCCGGCAAGAGACCCAGTACTTC.

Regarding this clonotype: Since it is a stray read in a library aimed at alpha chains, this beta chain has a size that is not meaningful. The CDR3, as DNA: TGTGCCAGCAGCCCGACGACGCGAACTAGCGGGAGGGAGACCCAGTACTTC. Its protein product is CASSPTTRTSGRETQYF. The chain couples TRBV7-8 to TRBJ2-5; 12 bases agree with TRBD2. This CDR3 has 17 residues. Unmatched junction bases numbered 12, after V lost 5 bases and J lost 5 bases. Germline V gene data show CDR1 as SGHVS and CDR2 as FQNEAQ. Based on the CDR3 plus reference TRBV7-8 and TRBJ2-5, the full variable domain is GAGVSQSPRYKVAKRGQDVALRCDPISGHVSLFWYQQALGQGPEFLTYFQNEAQLDKSGLPSDRFFAERPEGSVSTLKIQRTQQEDSAVYLCASSPTTRTSGRETQYFGPGTRLLVL.

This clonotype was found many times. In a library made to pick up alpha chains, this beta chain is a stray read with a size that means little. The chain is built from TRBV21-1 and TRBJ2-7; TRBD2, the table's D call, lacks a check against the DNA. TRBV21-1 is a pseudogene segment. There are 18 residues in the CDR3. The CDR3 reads CASSKEPDGPGRSYEQYF. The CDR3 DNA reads TGTGCCAGCAGCAAAGAACCCGATGGTCCAGGGAGGTCCTACGAGCAGTACTTC.

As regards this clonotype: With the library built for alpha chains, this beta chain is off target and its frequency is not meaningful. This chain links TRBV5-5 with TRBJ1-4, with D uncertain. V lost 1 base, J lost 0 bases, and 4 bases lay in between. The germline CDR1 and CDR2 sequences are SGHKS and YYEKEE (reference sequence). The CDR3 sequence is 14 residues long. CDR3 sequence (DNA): TGTGCCAGCAGCTTGACCTCAACTAATGAAAAACTGTTTTTT. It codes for CASSLTSTNEKLFF.